This TCR beta chain emerged from a study of blood T cell repertoires in COVID-19. Sequencing used immunoSEQ multiplex PCR; TCRdb keeps in-frame clones, though not all of them. In the table there are fewer than 250,000 clones, roughly nine tenths of which are singletons. This clone was detected only once. The sequence was collected from a woman aged 70 to 79 with acute or convalescent COVID-19. Input material: peripheral blood.

CDR3 sequence (DNA): TGTGCCAGCAGGAAGGACATTAGAAACACCATATATTTT. Protein product: CASRKDIRNTIYF. The chain couples TRBV6-5 to TRBJ1-3; D possibly corresponds to TRBD1 (5 bases). V lost 6 bases to trimming and J lost 5 bases, with 11 bases between them. The CDR3 has 13 amino acids. Germline V lookup: CDR1 MNHEY, CDR2 SVGAGI.